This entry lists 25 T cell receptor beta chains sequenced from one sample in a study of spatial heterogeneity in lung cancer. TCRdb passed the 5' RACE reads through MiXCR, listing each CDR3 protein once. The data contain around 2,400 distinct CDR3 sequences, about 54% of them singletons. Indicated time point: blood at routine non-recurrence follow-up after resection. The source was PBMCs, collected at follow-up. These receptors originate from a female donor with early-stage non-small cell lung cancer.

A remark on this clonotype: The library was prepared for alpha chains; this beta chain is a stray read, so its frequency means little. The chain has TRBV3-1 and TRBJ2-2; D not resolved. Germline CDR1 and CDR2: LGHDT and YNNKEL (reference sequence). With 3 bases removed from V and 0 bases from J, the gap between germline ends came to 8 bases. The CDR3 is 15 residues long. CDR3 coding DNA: TGTGCCAGCAGCCACTATGCTCCGAACACCGGGGAGCTGTTTTTT. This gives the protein CASSHYAPNTGELFF.

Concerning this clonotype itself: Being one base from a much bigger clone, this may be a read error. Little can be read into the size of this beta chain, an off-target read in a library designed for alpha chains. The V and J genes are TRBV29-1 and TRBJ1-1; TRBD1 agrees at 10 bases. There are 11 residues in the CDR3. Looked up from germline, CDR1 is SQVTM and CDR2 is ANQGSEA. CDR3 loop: CSAGGGQGSIF. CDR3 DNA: TGCAGCGCCGGTGGGGGACAGGGGTCGATCTTT.

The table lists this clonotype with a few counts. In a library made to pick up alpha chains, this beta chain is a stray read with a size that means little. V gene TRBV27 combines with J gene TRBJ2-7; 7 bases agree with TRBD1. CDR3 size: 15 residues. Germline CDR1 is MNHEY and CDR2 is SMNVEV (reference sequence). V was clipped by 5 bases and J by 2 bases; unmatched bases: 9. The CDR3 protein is CASSIGTASPYEQYF. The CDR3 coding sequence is TGTGCCAGCAGTATCGGGACAGCCTCCCCCTACGAGCAGTACTTC.

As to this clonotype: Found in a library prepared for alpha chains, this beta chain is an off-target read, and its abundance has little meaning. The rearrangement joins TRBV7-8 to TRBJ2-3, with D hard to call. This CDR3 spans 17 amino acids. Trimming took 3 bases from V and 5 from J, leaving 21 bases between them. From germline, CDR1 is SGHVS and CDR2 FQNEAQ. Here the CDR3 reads CASSFSRRFNPRDTQYF. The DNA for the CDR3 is TGTGCCAGCAGCTTCTCGCGAAGGTTCAACCCCAGAGATACGCAGTATTTT.

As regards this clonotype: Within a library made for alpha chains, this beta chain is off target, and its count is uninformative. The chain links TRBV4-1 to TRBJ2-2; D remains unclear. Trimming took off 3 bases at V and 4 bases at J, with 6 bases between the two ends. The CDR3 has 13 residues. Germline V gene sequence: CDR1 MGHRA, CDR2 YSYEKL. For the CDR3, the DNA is TGCGCCAGCAGCCATGGACGCACCGGGGAGCTGTTTTTT. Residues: CASSHGRTGELFF.

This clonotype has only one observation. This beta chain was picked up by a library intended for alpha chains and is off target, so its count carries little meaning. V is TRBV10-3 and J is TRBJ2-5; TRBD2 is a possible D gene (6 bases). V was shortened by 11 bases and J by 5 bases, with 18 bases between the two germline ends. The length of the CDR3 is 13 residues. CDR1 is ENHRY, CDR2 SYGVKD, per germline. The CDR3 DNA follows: TGTGCCGGCGGGGACGGCCCCAGTGAGACCCAGTACTTC. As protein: CAGGDGPSETQYF.

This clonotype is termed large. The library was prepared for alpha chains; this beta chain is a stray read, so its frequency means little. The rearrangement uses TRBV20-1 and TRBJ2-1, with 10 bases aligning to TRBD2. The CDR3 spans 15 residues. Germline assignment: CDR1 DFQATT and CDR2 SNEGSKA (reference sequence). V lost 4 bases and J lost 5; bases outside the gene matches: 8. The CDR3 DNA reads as TGCAGTGCTATCCGTCCGGGACTAGCGAACAATGAGCAGTTCTTC. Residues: CSAIRPGLANNEQFF.

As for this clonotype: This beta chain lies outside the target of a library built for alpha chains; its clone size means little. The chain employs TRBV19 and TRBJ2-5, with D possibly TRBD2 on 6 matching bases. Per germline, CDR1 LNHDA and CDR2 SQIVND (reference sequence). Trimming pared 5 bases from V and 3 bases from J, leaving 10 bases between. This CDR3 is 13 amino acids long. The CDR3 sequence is CASSDTGEETQYF. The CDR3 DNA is TGTGCCAGTAGTGACACGGGAGAAGAGACCCAGTACTTC.

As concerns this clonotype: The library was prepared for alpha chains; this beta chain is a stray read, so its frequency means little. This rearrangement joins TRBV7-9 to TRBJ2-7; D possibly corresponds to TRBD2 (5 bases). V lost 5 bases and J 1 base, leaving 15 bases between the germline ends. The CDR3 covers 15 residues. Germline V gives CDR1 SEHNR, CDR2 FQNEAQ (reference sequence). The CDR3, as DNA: TGTGCCAGCAGCCCGGCCCGGGATTTTTCCTACGAGCAGTACGTC. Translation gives CASSPARDFSYEQYV.

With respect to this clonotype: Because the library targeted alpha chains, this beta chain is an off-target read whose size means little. The CDR3 region is CASRLTSGIHNEQFF. DNA for the CDR3: TGTGCCAGCAGGCTGACTAGCGGTATTCACAATGAGCAGTTCTTC. The V call is TRBV6-2 or TRBV6-3, the J call TRBJ2-1; the match to TRBD2 covers 9 bases. Germline trimming cut 6 bases from V and 5 bases from J; bases unmatched to any gene: 8. CDR1 and CDR2 from the germline V gene are MNHEY and SVGEGT. The length of the CDR3 is 15 residues.

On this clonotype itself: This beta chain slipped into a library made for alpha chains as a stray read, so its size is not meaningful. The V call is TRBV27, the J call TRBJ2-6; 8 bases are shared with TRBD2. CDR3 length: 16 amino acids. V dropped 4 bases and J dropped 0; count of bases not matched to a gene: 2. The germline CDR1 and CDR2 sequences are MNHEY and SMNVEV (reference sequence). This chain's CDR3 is CASSSGGGSGANVLTF. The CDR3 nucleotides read TGTGCCAGCAGTTCCGGGGGGGGCTCTGGGGCCAACGTCCTGACTTTC. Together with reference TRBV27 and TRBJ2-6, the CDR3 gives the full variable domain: EAQVTQNPRYLITVTGKKLTVTCSQNMNHEYMSWYRQDPGLGLRQIYYSMNVEVTDKGDVPEGYKVSRKEKRNFPLILESPSPNQTSLYFCASSSGGGSGANVLTFGAGSRLTVL.

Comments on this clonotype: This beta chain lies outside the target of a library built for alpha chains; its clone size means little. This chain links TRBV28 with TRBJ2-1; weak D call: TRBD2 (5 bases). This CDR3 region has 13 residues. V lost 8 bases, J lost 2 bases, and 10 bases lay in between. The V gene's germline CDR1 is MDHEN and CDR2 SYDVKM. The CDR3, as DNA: TGTGCCAGCTGCGGGCTAGCCTACAATGAGCAGTTCTTC. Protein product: CASCGLAYNEQFF.

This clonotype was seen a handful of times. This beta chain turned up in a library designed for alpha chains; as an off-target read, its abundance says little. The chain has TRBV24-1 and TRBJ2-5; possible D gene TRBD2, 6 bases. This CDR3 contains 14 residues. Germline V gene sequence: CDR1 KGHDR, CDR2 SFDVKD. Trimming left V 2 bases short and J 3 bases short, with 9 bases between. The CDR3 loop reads CATSDSAGKETQYF. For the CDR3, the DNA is TGTGCCACCAGTGATTCGGCGGGGAAAGAGACCCAGTACTTC.

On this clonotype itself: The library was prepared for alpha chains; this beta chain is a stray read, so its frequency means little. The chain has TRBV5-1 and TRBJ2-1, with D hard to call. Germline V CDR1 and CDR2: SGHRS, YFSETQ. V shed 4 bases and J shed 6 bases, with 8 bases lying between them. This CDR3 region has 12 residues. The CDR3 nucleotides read TGCGCCAGCAGCCCGAACCGCAATGAGCAGTTCTTC. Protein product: CASSPNRNEQFF.

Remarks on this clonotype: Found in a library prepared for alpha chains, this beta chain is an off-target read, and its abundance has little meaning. The CDR3 bases are TGTGCCAGCAGCTCCAACGGGGGCCTAGCGGGGGGCCCCTTAAAATACTTC. Translation gives CASSSNGGLAGGPLKYF. The J gene is TRBJ2-5, the V gene TRBV7-2; TRBD2 matches at 11 bases. The V gene end was trimmed by 4 bases and the J gene end by 14 bases; junction bases not matched to a gene: 21. Germline lookup yields CDR1 SGHTA and CDR2 FQGNSA. The CDR3 runs 17 residues.

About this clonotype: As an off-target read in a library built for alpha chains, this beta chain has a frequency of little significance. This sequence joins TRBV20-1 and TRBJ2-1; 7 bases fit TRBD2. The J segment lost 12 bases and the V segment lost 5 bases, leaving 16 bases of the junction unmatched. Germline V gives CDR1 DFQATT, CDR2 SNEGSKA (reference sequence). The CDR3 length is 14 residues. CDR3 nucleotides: TGCAGTGCTGGCCATGACTGGGGGGGGGTATCGCAGTTCTTC. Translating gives CSAGHDWGGVSQFF.

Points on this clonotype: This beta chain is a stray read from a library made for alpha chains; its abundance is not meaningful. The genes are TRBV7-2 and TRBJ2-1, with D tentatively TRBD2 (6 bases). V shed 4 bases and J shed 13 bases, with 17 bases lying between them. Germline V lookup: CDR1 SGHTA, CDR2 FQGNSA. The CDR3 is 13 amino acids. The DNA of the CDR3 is TGTGCCAGCAGCTGGGGGGAGACGGGTCGTCAGTTCTTC. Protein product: CASSWGETGRQFF.

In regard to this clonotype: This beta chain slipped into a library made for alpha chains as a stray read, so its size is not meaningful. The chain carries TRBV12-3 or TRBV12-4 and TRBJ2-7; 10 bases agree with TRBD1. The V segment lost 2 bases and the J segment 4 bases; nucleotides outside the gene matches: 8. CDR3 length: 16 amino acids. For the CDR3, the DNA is TGTGCCAGCAGTTTACCCGACAGGGGGCGTCCTTACGAGCAGTACTTC. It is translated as CASSLPDRGRPYEQYF.

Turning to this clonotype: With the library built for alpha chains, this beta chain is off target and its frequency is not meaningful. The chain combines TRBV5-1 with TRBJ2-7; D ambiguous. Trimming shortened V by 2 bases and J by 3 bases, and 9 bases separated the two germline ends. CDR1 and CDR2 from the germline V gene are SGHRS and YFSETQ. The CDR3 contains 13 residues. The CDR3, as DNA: TGCGCCAGCAGCTTCGGACCGATCTACGAGCAGTACTTC. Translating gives CASSFGPIYEQYF. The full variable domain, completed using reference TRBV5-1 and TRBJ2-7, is KAGVTQTPRYLIKTRGQQVTLSCSPISGHRSVSWYQQTPGQGLQFLFEYFSETQRNKGNFPGRFSGRQFSNSRSEMNVSTLELGDSALYLCASSFGPIYEQYFGPGTRLTVT.

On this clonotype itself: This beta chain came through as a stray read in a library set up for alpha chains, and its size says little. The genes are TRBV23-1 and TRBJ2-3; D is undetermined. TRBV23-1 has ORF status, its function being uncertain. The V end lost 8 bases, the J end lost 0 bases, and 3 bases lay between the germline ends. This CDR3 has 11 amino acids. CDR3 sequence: CASPSTDTQYF. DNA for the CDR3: TGCGCCAGCCCCAGCACAGATACGCAGTATTTT.

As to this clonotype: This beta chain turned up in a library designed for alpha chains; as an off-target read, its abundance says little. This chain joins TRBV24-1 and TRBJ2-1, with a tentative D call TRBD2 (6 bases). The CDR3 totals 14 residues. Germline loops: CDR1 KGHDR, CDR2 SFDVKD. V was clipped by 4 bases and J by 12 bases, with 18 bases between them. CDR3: CATSDGVLVGGQFF. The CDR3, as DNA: TGTGCCACCAGTGACGGGGTTTTGGTGGGGGGGCAGTTCTTC.

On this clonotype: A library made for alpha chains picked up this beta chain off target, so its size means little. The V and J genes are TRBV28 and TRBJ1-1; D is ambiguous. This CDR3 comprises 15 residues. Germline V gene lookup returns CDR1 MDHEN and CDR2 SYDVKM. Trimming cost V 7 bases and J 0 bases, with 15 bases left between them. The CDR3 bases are TGTGCCAGCAATTCTAGAGGGTCGGTGAACACTGAAGCTTTCTTT. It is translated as CASNSRGSVNTEAFF.

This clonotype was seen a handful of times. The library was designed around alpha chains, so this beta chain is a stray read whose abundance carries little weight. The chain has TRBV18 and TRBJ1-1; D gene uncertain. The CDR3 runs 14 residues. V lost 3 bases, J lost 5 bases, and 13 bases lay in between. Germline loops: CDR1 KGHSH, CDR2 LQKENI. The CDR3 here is CASSPQEVGTEAFF. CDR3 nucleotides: TGTGCCAGCTCACCCCAGGAAGTGGGGACTGAAGCTTTCTTT.

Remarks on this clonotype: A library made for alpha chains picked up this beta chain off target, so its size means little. CDR3 sequence (DNA): TGCGCCAGCAGCGTCGAGGGGGCCCAGTACTTC. Its protein is CASSVEGAQYF. The gene calls are TRBV5-1 and TRBJ2-5, with D maybe TRBD1 (6 bases). V dropped 4 bases and J dropped 9 bases, with 10 bases sitting between them. Germline lookup yields CDR1 SGHRS and CDR2 YFSETQ. This CDR3 has 11 amino acids. Filled out from reference TRBV5-1 and TRBJ2-5, the complete variable domain reads KAGVTQTPRYLIKTRGQQVTLSCSPISGHRSVSWYQQTPGQGLQFLFEYFSETQRNKGNFPGRFSGRQFSNSRSEMNVSTLELGDSALYLCASSVEGAQYFGPGTRLLVL.

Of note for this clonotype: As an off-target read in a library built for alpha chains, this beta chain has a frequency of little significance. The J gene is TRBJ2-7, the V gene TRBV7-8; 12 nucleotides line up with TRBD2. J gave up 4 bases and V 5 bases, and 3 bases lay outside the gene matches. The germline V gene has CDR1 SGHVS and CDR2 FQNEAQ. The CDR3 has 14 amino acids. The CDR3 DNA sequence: TGTGCCAGCAGCGAAGGGACTAGCGGGTACGAGCAGTACGTC. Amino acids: CASSEGTSGYEQYV.